The present TCR beta chain was sequenced within a study of T cell changes during pregnancy in multiple sclerosis. The germline V gene has CDR1 PRHDT and CDR2 FYEKMQ (reference sequence). The CDR3 has 14 amino acids. Deletions cut 5 bases from V and 0 bases from J, with 10 bases between. Here immunoSEQ multiplex PCR was the method, and the copy in TCRdb shows in-frame clones only, minus some. The table lists around 80,000 clones, around 92% of them singletons. This receptor was identified in a female donor with multiple sclerosis, enrolled in a pregnancy study. The chain links TRBV13 to TRBJ1-1; no definite D call. The starting material was peripheral blood, obtained before pregnancy. The CDR3 coding sequence is TGTGCCAGCAGCATGAGTATCATGAACACTGAAGCTTTCTTT. Its protein is CASSMSIMNTEAFF.